Following are 25 T cell receptor beta chains from one sample sequenced in a study of cytomegalovirus exposure and HLA in healthy donors. 13 Jbeta primers and 60 Vbeta primers were used for the PCR. Clones were sequenced by immunoSEQ multiplex PCR, and TCRdb holds only the in-frame ones, with some missing. The table lists 200,000 or so clones, 60% to 80% of them singletons. The sample was PBMCs. The origin of the receptors is a man younger than 35 in good health and CMV-seronegative.

The chain uses TRBV7-9 and TRBJ2-5; TRBD2 matches at 7 bases. Germline CDR1 and CDR2: SEHNR and FQNEAQ (reference sequence). J was trimmed by 0 bases and V by 6 bases; bases with no gene match: 4. The CDR3 runs 14 residues. The CDR3 sequence: CASRTSAYQETQYF. The CDR3 DNA follows: TGTGCCAGCAGAACTAGCGCGTACCAAGAGACCCAGTACTTC.

This chain connects TRBV7-9 to TRBJ2-3, with TRBD2 as a possible D gene (6 bases). This CDR3 has 19 amino acids. From germline, CDR1 is SEHNR and CDR2 FQNEAQ (reference sequence). The V end was cut by 0 bases, the J end by 3 bases, with 22 bases between. The chain's CDR3 is CASSLARTGGKILTDTQYF. The CDR3 bases are TGTGCCAGCAGCTTAGCGCGGACTGGCGGGAAAATTTTAACAGATACGCAGTATTTT.

The chain carries TRBV2 and TRBJ2-5, with a weak D call TRBD1 (5 bases). Germline V gene data show CDR1 as SNHLY and CDR2 as FYNNEI. With 6 bases removed from V and 11 bases from J, the gap between germline ends came to 16 bases. The CDR3 loop spans 12 amino acids. The chain's CDR3 is CASRRQTEEQYF. The DNA for the CDR3 is TGTGCCAGCAGGCGACAGACTGAGGAGCAGTACTTC.

CDR3: CASSATSGGYEQYF. Here the CDR3 DNA reads TGTGCCAGCAGCGCGACTAGCGGGGGGTACGAGCAGTACTTC. The genes are TRBV5-4 and TRBJ2-7; 13 bases align to TRBD2. V shed 4 bases, J shed 4 bases, and the junction held 2 bases outside the gene matches. Germline-derived CDR1 and CDR2 are SGHNT and YYREEE (reference sequence). The CDR3 sequence is 14 residues long.

A few counts support this clone. This chain connects TRBV28 to TRBJ2-5; a possible D gene is TRBD1 (5 bases). Gene TRBJ2-7 matches the end of the DNA better, so the J call may be wrong. CDR3 size: 15 residues. Germline V gene sequence: CDR1 MDHEN, CDR2 SYDVKM. The CDR3 DNA reads as TGTGCCAGCAGCGAACATCAGGGCGAGGTGTACGAGCAGTACTTC. Its protein product is CASSEHQGEVYEQYF.

This chain uses TRBV5-1 with TRBJ2-7; 10 nucleotides match TRBD1. Germline values: CDR1 SGHRS, CDR2 YFSETQ. The length of the CDR3 is 16 residues. V lost 4 bases, J lost 2 bases, and 9 bases stayed unmatched. The CDR3 DNA sequence: TGCGCCAGCAGCCCTGGTGGGACAGGGGTTACCTACGAGCAGTACTTC. This translates into CASSPGGTGVTYEQYF.

Remarks on this clone: Its ends do not fully match the called genes, so a read error is possible. The rearrangement links TRBV28 to TRBJ1-2; the match to TRBD1 covers 9 bases. CDR1 is MDHEN, CDR2 SYDVKM, per germline. The length of the CDR3 is 16 residues. Here the CDR3 DNA reads TGTGCCAGCAGATTATCCTCCGGGACAGGGTCCTATGGCTACACCTTC. Amino acids: CASRLSSGTGSYGYTF.

The genes are TRBV23-1 and TRBJ1-5; 7 bases fit TRBD1. TRBV23-1 is annotated as an ORF whose role is uncertain. The CDR3 loop spans 16 amino acids. J gave up 4 bases and V 4 bases, and 10 bases lay outside the gene matches. The CDR3 bases are TGCGCCAGCAGTCGACGAAACAGGGGCCCGAATCAGCCCCAGCATTTT. This encodes CASSRRNRGPNQPQHF.

This clone was recorded only once. One end of the junction does not line up with germline, which may come from a read error. This chain uses TRBV30 with TRBJ2-2; perhaps TRBD2 as D (5 bases). Germline CDR1 reads GTSNPN; CDR2 reads SVGIG (reference sequence). The CDR3 consists of 12 residues. The CDR3 here is CASPRPSGELFF. The CDR3 coding sequence is TGTGCCTCCCCGCGACCCTCCGGGGAGCTATTTTTT.

This clone was counted once. The chain joins TRBV7-9 to TRBJ2-7; a possible D gene is TRBD2 (6 bases). This CDR3 is built from 14 residues. CDR1 and CDR2 (germline): SEHNR, FQNEAQ (reference sequence). With 3 bases removed from V and 6 bases from J, the gap between germline ends came to 15 bases. The CDR3 bases are TGTGCCAGCAGCTTCCCGGGAGACCTCGCCGAGCAGTACTTC. Encoded protein: CASSFPGDLAEQYF.

V is TRBV6-5 and J is TRBJ2-2; TRBD1 might be the D (6 bases). With 5 bases removed from V and 6 bases from J, the gap between germline ends came to 16 bases. Per the germline V gene, CDR1 is MNHEY and CDR2 is SVGAGI. This CDR3 contains 15 residues. CDR3 sequence: CASSQSPGVPGELFF. The CDR3 nucleotides read TGTGCCAGCAGTCAATCGCCAGGGGTCCCCGGGGAGCTGTTTTTT.

This chain joins TRBV6-6 and TRBJ2-7, with D unclear. The germline gives CDR1 MNHNY, CDR2 SVGAGI (reference sequence). V was shortened by 2 bases and J by 3 bases, with 8 bases between the two germline ends. This CDR3 is built from 13 residues. In DNA, the CDR3 is TGTGCCAGCAGTTACCGCGGAGTCTACGAGCAGTACTTC. It translates to CASSYRGVYEQYF.

The chain has TRBV28 and TRBJ2-7, with 7 positions matching TRBD2. There are 14 residues in the CDR3. Germline CDR1 is MDHEN and CDR2 is SYDVKM. V was clipped by 2 bases and J by 6 bases; unmatched bases: 7. In DNA form, the CDR3 reads TGTGCCAGCAGTTTAGGGCTAGCGGCAATCGAGCAGTACTTC. It is translated as CASSLGLAAIEQYF.

V usage is TRBV5-5 and J usage is TRBJ1-2, with D uncertain. The CDR3 contains 12 residues. V was shortened by 4 bases and J by 6 bases, with 10 bases between the two germline ends. Per the germline V gene, CDR1 is SGHKS and CDR2 is YYEKEE (reference sequence). The CDR3, as DNA: TGTGCCAGCAGCCCTTCAGGCCATGGCTACACCTTC. Amino acids: CASSPSGHGYTF.

The chain carries TRBV28 and TRBJ2-5; 9 bases are a match to TRBD1. This CDR3 comprises 14 residues. V was clipped by 5 bases and J by 2 bases; unmatched bases: 3. In germline, CDR1 is MDHEN, CDR2 SYDVKM. The CDR3 loop is CASSGQGLQETQYF. The DNA of the CDR3 is TGTGCCAGCAGTGGACAGGGGTTACAAGAGACCCAGTACTTC.

The rearrangement joins TRBV13 to TRBJ2-5; D ambiguous. The CDR3 is made up of 15 amino acids. Trimming cost V 0 bases and J 5 bases, with 13 bases left between them. Germline lookup yields CDR1 PRHDT and CDR2 FYEKMQ (reference sequence). The CDR3 reads CASSLGGPMAETQYF. CDR3 nucleotides: TGTGCCAGCAGCTTAGGGGGCCCTATGGCCGAGACCCAGTACTTC.

This sequence joins TRBV7-9 and TRBJ1-1; tentative D call: TRBD1 (5 bases). With 5 bases removed from V and 5 bases from J, the gap between germline ends came to 18 bases. CDR3 size: 15 residues. Germline V gives CDR1 SEHNR, CDR2 FQNEAQ (reference sequence). CDR3 bases: TGTGCCAGCAGCATAAATCAGGGCAGTGGAACTGAAGCTTTCTTT. Its translation: CASSINQGSGTEAFF.

This clone was picked up one time. The V call is TRBV27, the J call TRBJ1-6; D perhaps matches TRBD1 (6 bases). CDR3 length: 13 amino acids. The V gene lost 8 bases and the J gene lost 5 bases, with 10 bases spanning the gap. Germline loops: CDR1 MNHEY, CDR2 SMNVEV (reference sequence). CDR3 DNA: TGTGCCAGCCGGGACATTGATAATTCACCCCTCCACTTT. It yields the protein CASRDIDNSPLHF.

V gene TRBV7-8 combines with J gene TRBJ1-4; weak D call: TRBD1 (6 bases). The CDR3 is made up of 15 amino acids. Trimming left V 5 bases short and J 6 bases short, with 16 bases between. The germline V gene encodes CDR1 SGHVS and CDR2 FQNEAQ. The CDR3: CASSPHVGADEKLFF. The CDR3 coding sequence is TGTGCCAGCAGCCCCCACGTGGGGGCCGATGAAAAACTGTTTTTT.

The chain couples TRBV27 to TRBJ2-1; TRBD2 agrees at 9 bases. The trim removed 2 bases at V and 6 bases at J, leaving 5 bases unmatched. Germline CDR1 MNHEY, CDR2 SMNVEV (reference sequence). CDR3 size: 15 residues. The CDR3 loop reads CASSLIAGVGNEQFF. The CDR3 DNA reads as TGTGCCAGCAGTTTAATAGCGGGAGTGGGCAATGAGCAGTTCTTC.

The chain is built from TRBV7-9 and TRBJ2-1; D perhaps matches TRBD1 (6 bases). CDR3 length: 11 residues. Germline-derived CDR1 and CDR2 are SEHNR and FQNEAQ (reference sequence). V shed 5 bases and J shed 8 bases, with 7 bases lying between them. The CDR3 protein is CASSTGYEQFF. As DNA, the CDR3 is TGTGCCAGCAGCACAGGGTATGAGCAGTTCTTC.

V is TRBV2 and J is TRBJ1-2; 9 bases line up with TRBD1. The CDR3 extends over 16 amino acids. Germline V gene data show CDR1 as SNHLY and CDR2 as FYNNEI. With V trimmed by 6 bases and J by 2 bases, 10 bases remained unmatched. The CDR3: CASRGDREVINYGYTF. The CDR3 DNA reads TGTGCCAGCAGGGGGGACAGGGAGGTTATCAACTATGGCTACACCTTC.

With respect to this clone: Other DNA sequences in the same sample also yield this CDR3. This sequence joins TRBV12-5 and TRBJ2-3; no definite D call. Trimming stripped 6 bases from V and 0 bases from J, with 7 bases between. Germline CDR1 and CDR2: LGHNT and FRNRAP. This CDR3 has 13 amino acids. The CDR3 loop is CASGQTSTDTQYF. As DNA, the CDR3 is TGTGCTAGTGGCCAAACTAGCACAGATACGCAGTATTTT.

This chain joins TRBV9 and TRBJ1-5, with TRBD1 matching 7 bases. This CDR3 spans 14 amino acids. J gave up 5 bases and V 4 bases, and 6 bases lay outside the gene matches. CDR1 and CDR2 from the germline V gene are SGDLS and YYNGEE. CDR3 in amino acids: CASSPTGLDQPQHF. The DNA for the CDR3 is TGTGCCAGCAGCCCGACAGGGCTCGATCAGCCCCAGCATTTT. The full variable domain, its missing parts supplied by reference TRBV9 and TRBJ1-5, is DSGVTQTPKHLITATGQRVTLRCSPRSGDLSVYWYQQSLDQGLQFLIQYYNGEERAKGNILERFSAQQFPDLHSELNLSSLELGDSALYFCASSPTGLDQPQHFGDGTRLSIL.

This clone has a handful of counts. The V gene is TRBV7-9, the J gene TRBJ2-5; the match to TRBD2 covers 8 bases. This CDR3 is 15 amino acids long. Trimming took 5 bases from V and 2 from J; bases not matched to a gene: 7. Germline V lookup: CDR1 SEHNR, CDR2 FQNEAQ (reference sequence). CDR3 loop: CASSGTLADQETQYF. In nucleotides, the CDR3 is TGTGCCAGCAGCGGGACACTAGCGGATCAAGAGACCCAGTACTTC.